Described below is a single TCR beta chain sequence and its context. This clonotype was recorded many times. The target of this receptor is not known. No much larger clonotype is one base removed from it; base qualities were not supplied. Deletion took 8 bases off V and 7 bases off J, with a span of 21 bases between the germline ends. Including cysteine and phenylalanine, the CDR3 has 15 amino acids. CDR3 DNA is the only sequence kept; it has 45 bases, read in frame from the first base. This record comes from a study of T-cell reconstitution after alpha-beta-depleted transplantation in children (dated by TCRdb to about 2016). For the wider study: Using TCR repertoire profiling, the study followed T-cell immune reconstitution in a quantitative way in children after TCRalphabeta/CD19-depleted allogeneic hematopoietic cell transplantation.

Study-level results and caveats: The apparently early alphabetaT-cell count recovery about two months after transplant was reportedly dependent on only several hundred rapidly expanded clones derived from non-depleted graft cells. Hyperexpanded clone frequencies declined over subsequent months; after one year, T-cell counts and TCRbeta diversity were mostly attributed to newly produced T cells. In some patients, the high TCRbeta diversity seen at day 60 was put down to recipient T cells and intrathymic progenitors that had survived conditioning.

The library was generated by PCR. The sequencer was an Illumina HiSeq 2500. TCR library preparation used molecular barcoding, with unique molecular identifiers applied to normalize quantification of the TCRbeta repertoire. Clones were called with MiXCR by TCRdb after fastp trimmed the public reads at Q25, and only in-frame beta chains were retained. A single entry per CDR3 protein holds the most common genes and DNA from its merged rows. Here the sample has 200,000 or so distinct CDR3 sequences; roughly 6% occur a single time. Together, the top ten hold under 6% of the sample. Taken with the paper, the label for treatment or condition translates to: allogeneic hematopoietic cell transplantation with graft depleted of TCRalphabeta T cells and CD19 B cells. The children who served as transplant recipients had been given grafts of TCRalphabeta/CD19-depleted allogeneic hematopoietic cells.

The specimen was PBMCs, collected before TCRalphabeta/CD19-depleted stem cell transplant. The sequence came from a girl less than two years old with combined immunodeficiency, due to receive a stem cell transplant. Recombination linked TRBV12-3 or TRBV12-4 to TRBJ2-1; TRBD2 could be the D gene, as 6 bases match. The CDR3 in this case is CASSGAGLPLNEQFF. The DNA reads TGTGCCAGCTCAGGAGCGGGTCTCCCCCTTAATGAGCAGTTCTTC.